The 23 T cell receptor beta chains given below trace back to one sample, sequenced in a study of cytomegalovirus exposure and HLA in healthy donors. The method was immunoSEQ multiplex PCR; TCRdb's version includes in-frame clones alone and lacks a portion of them. The sample has around 150,000 clones, approximately 96% seen once. Sequencing input: PBMCs. The receptors were sampled from a woman under 30 in good health and CMV-seronegative.

The rearrangement uses TRBV4-3 and TRBJ2-7, with 11 bases that match TRBD1. The CDR3 has 18 amino acids. Germline trimming cut 4 bases from V and 1 base from J; bases unmatched to any gene: 12. Per the germline V gene, CDR1 is LGHNA and CDR2 is YSLEER. CDR3 in DNA: TGCGCCAGCAGCCCTTCCCGTGGGGGACAGGGGGGGTCCTACGAGCAGTACTTC. Its protein product is CASSPSRGGQGGSYEQYF.

This chain connects TRBV5-8 to TRBJ2-5; D unclear. Germline assignment: CDR1 SGHTS and CDR2 YDEGEE. V lost 0 bases to trimming and J lost 2 bases, with 5 bases between them. This CDR3 is built from 13 residues. The CDR3 DNA follows: TGTGCCAGCAGCTTGGGACAACAAGAGACCCAGTACTTC. Protein: CASSLGQQETQYF.

The chain joins TRBV7-3 to TRBJ2-1; 7 bases are shared with TRBD1. This CDR3 spans 14 amino acids. In germline, CDR1 is SGHTA, CDR2 FQGTGA. Germline trimming cut 4 bases from V and 6 bases from J; bases unmatched to any gene: 6. CDR3 in DNA: TGTGCCAGCAGCTACAGGGGTGCAAGCAATGAGCAGTTCTTC. This sequence encodes CASSYRGASNEQFF.

The chain couples TRBV18 to TRBJ1-2; 7 bases agree with TRBD1. With V trimmed by 2 bases and J by 5 bases, 5 bases remained unmatched. This CDR3 has 14 amino acids. Germline CDR1 reads KGHSH; CDR2 reads LQKENI. The CDR3: CASSPGTESYGYTF. CDR3 sequence (DNA): TGTGCCAGCTCACCAGGGACAGAATCATATGGCTACACCTTC.

The chain recombines TRBV5-1 with TRBJ1-6; TRBD1 might be the D (6 bases). This CDR3 is 15 amino acids long. Trimming took off 0 bases at V and 7 bases at J, with 11 bases between the two ends. Germline V gene lookup returns CDR1 SGHRS and CDR2 YFSETQ. The CDR3 bases are TGCGCCAGCAGCTTGGCCACAGGGAGCAATTCACCCCTCCACTTT. This codes for CASSLATGSNSPLHF.

This chain connects TRBV11-2 to TRBJ2-5, with 13 bases that match TRBD2. The CDR3 totals 15 residues. The germline V gene has CDR1 SGHAT and CDR2 FQNNGV. Losses at the gene ends were 5 bases for V and 5 bases for J; bases not matched to a gene: 5. The CDR3 spells CASSPGTSGAETQYF. The CDR3 bases are TGTGCCAGCAGCCCCGGGACTAGCGGGGCGGAGACCCAGTACTTC.

The chain links TRBV9 to TRBJ1-2; TRBD1 might be the D (6 bases). Germline lookup yields CDR1 SGDLS and CDR2 YYNGEE. The CDR3 covers 14 residues. The V and J ends lost 1 base and 8 bases respectively, with 15 bases between them. The CDR3 sequence: CASSVYQGDKGYTF. CDR3 bases: TGTGCCAGCAGCGTATACCAAGGGGACAAAGGCTACACCTTC.

The V call is TRBV7-9, the J call TRBJ1-1; 11 bases agree with TRBD1. This CDR3 has 15 residues. Germline CDR1 reads SEHNR; CDR2 reads FQNEAQ (reference sequence). The V and J ends lost 1 base and 6 bases, in that order; junction bases with no gene match: 4. As DNA, the CDR3 is TGTGCCAGCAGCTTAGTGGGACAGGGGGATCCTGAAGCTTTCTTT. It yields the protein CASSLVGQGDPEAFF.

This rearrangement joins TRBV2 to TRBJ2-7, with 7 bases identical to TRBD2. This CDR3 comprises 13 residues. The V and J ends lost 8 bases and 2 bases, in that order; junction bases with no gene match: 6. Germline V gene data show CDR1 as SNHLY and CDR2 as FYNNEI. DNA for the CDR3: TGTGCCAGCCTGGGAGGGGCGGCCTACGAGCAGTACTTC. Protein sequence: CASLGGAAYEQYF.

The chain uses TRBV15 and TRBJ2-1; 14 bases are a match to TRBD2. The CDR3 is 19 residues long. V lost 5 bases to trimming and J lost 6 bases; unmatched junction nucleotides: 15. From germline, CDR1 is LNHNV and CDR2 YYDKDF (reference sequence). CDR3 coding DNA: TGTGCCACCAGCCGAGGGGGACTAGCGGGGGCGAACTCGGTCAATGAGCAGTTCTTC. It is translated as CATSRGGLAGANSVNEQFF.

The CDR3 DNA reads as TGTGCCAGCAGCCCAGCGGGGGTTTCCTACAATGAGCAGTTCTTC. Protein: CASSPAGVSYNEQFF. V and J are TRBV7-9 and TRBJ2-1; 8 bases match TRBD2. The CDR3 covers 15 residues. Trimming took 5 bases from V and 1 from J; bases not matched to a gene: 4. Germline loops: CDR1 SEHNR, CDR2 FQNEAQ (reference sequence).

The chain links TRBV5-1 to TRBJ2-1; 10 bases fit TRBD1. The CDR3 is made up of 16 amino acids. Germline values: CDR1 SGHRS, CDR2 YFSETQ. J was trimmed by 8 bases and V by 4 bases; bases with no gene match: 12. The CDR3 DNA sequence: TGCGCCAGCAGCCTTGGGACAGGGGTCGACGGGGATGAGCAGTTCTTC. This gives the protein CASSLGTGVDGDEQFF.

Points on this clone: This specimen includes other DNA sequences encoding the same CDR3. The V gene is TRBV5-1, the J gene TRBJ2-7; 9 bases are shared with TRBD1. The CDR3 has 14 residues. Trimming cost V 4 bases and J 3 bases; bases outside gene matches: 5. The germline V gene encodes CDR1 SGHRS and CDR2 YFSETQ. The CDR3 protein is CASSPGTGLYEQYF. The CDR3, as DNA: TGCGCCAGCAGCCCCGGGACAGGGCTCTACGAGCAGTACTTC.

This rearrangement joins TRBV19 to TRBJ1-2; TRBD1 agrees at 9 bases. The V and J ends lost 5 bases and 2 bases, in that order; junction bases with no gene match: 3. CDR1 is LNHDA and CDR2 is SQIVND in the germline V gene (reference sequence). The CDR3 extends over 14 amino acids. CDR3 bases: TGTGCCAGTAGTCCAGGGACAGGGAACTATGGCTACACCTTC. This gives the protein CASSPGTGNYGYTF.

The rearrangement uses TRBV5-4 and TRBJ2-3; unclear D gene. The V gene's germline CDR1 is SGHNT and CDR2 YYREEE (reference sequence). This CDR3 is built from 13 residues. V was shortened by 2 bases and J by 5 bases, with 9 bases between the two germline ends. CDR3 DNA sequence: TGTGCCAGCAGCTTCTCGAATAGAGATACGCAGTATTTT. It yields the protein CASSFSNRDTQYF.

The V gene is TRBV19, the J gene TRBJ1-1; 8 nucleotides align to TRBD1. Looked up from germline, CDR1 is LNHDA and CDR2 is SQIVND (reference sequence). Trimming removed 5 bases from V and 5 bases from J; junction bases left unmatched: 10. This CDR3 spans 15 amino acids. The chain's CDR3 is CASSGQQGVRTEAFF. The CDR3 DNA reads TGTGCCAGTAGTGGCCAACAGGGGGTTCGGACTGAAGCTTTCTTT.

The chain joins TRBV30 to TRBJ1-2, with a possible D match to TRBD1 (6 bases). CDR1 is GTSNPN, CDR2 SVGIG, per germline (reference sequence). V shed 3 bases and J shed 7 bases, with 9 bases lying between them. This CDR3 comprises 11 residues. The CDR3 spells CAWRGGGGYTF. In nucleotides, the CDR3 is TGTGCCTGGAGAGGGGGGGGTGGCTACACCTTC.

V gene TRBV9 combines with J gene TRBJ2-5, with D maybe TRBD2 (5 bases). Germline V gives CDR1 SGDLS, CDR2 YYNGEE. V lost 4 bases, J lost 2 bases, and 12 bases lay in between. The CDR3 spans 14 residues. In DNA, the CDR3 is TGTGCCAGCAGCCCCCCCCGGGGACAAGAGACCCAGTACTTC. Protein product: CASSPPRGQETQYF.

The V and J genes are TRBV5-1 and TRBJ2-5, with a possible D match to TRBD2 (5 bases). The CDR3 sequence is 14 residues long. Germline V CDR1 and CDR2: SGHRS, YFSETQ. Trimming took off 6 bases at V and 3 bases at J, with 15 bases between the two ends. The CDR3 region is CASMDARGEETQYF. The CDR3 DNA reads TGCGCCAGCATGGACGCCCGGGGAGAAGAGACCCAGTACTTC.

The V gene is TRBV5-1, the J gene TRBJ2-5, with 8 bases identical to TRBD2. The CDR3 is made up of 16 amino acids. V gave up 0 bases and J gave up 2 bases; unmatched junction bases: 6. Germline V gene sequence: CDR1 SGHRS, CDR2 YFSETQ. The CDR3 region has the DNA TGCGCCAGCAGCTTGGCAGGGGCGGGGGGACAAGAGACCCAGTACTTC. It is translated as CASSLAGAGGQETQYF.

The chain uses TRBV7-8 and TRBJ2-1; 8 nucleotides agree with TRBD1. The CDR3 sequence is 14 residues long. Per the germline V gene, CDR1 is SGHVS and CDR2 is FQNEAQ. V lost 5 bases and J lost 5; bases outside the gene matches: 5. The CDR3 loop reads CASSTGTGHNEQFF. The CDR3 DNA is TGTGCCAGCAGCACGGGGACAGGACACAATGAGCAGTTCTTC.

The gene calls are TRBV6-6 and TRBJ1-4, with D perhaps TRBD1 (6 bases). The CDR3 runs 14 residues. The germline V and J ends were trimmed by 7 bases and 6 bases, with 15 bases remaining between them. CDR1 and CDR2 (germline): MNHNY, SVGAGI (reference sequence). DNA of the CDR3: TGTGCCAGCACCATCAGGGGCCTTTATGAAAAACTGTTTTTT. Protein product: CASTIRGLYEKLFF.

The V gene is TRBV6-1, the J gene TRBJ2-5; D perhaps matches TRBD2 (8 bases). This CDR3 has 15 residues. Between the trimmed V and J ends, which lost 6 bases and 4 bases, there was a span of 18 bases. Germline-derived CDR1 and CDR2 are MNHNS and SASEGT. CDR3 bases: TGTGCCAGCAGGGGACTAGGGACAGAAGTAGAGACCCAGTACTTC. Amino acid sequence: CASRGLGTEVETQYF.